These 4 T cell receptor beta chains came from one sample sequenced in a study of early stage breast cancer tumors. Clones were sequenced by immunoSEQ multiplex PCR, and TCRdb holds only the in-frame ones, with some missing. This sample yields about 72,000 clones, of which approximately 79% are seen a single time; 3.5% belongs to the top ten. Sequencing used blood. These TCRs come from a person aged 55 to 70 with breast cancer.

Comments on this clone: Other DNA sequences in this sample translate to the same CDR3. The chain has TRBV5-1 and TRBJ1-3, with D tentatively TRBD1 (6 bases). The CDR3 sequence is 16 residues long. V gave up 0 bases and J gave up 0 bases, with 10 bases separating them. CDR1 and CDR2 from the germline V gene are SGHRS and YFSETQ. The CDR3 coding sequence is TGCGCCAGCAGCTTGGAAGGGGGGGGCTCTGGAAACACCATATATTTT. Its protein product is CASSLEGGGSGNTIYF.

V is TRBV9 and J is TRBJ1-2; D may be TRBD1 (6 bases). Germline lookup yields CDR1 SGDLS and CDR2 YYNGEE. The CDR3 is made up of 15 amino acids. Trimming pared 4 bases from V and 4 bases from J, leaving 17 bases between. CDR3 residues: CASSHLGGLGYGYTF. The DNA for the CDR3 is TGTGCCAGCAGCCACCTAGGGGGGCTGGGCTATGGCTACACCTTC.

This chain links TRBV5-5 with TRBJ2-3, with D perhaps TRBD2 (7 bases). The CDR3 covers 16 residues. Germline CDR1 SGHKS, CDR2 YYEKEE (reference sequence). V was cut by 3 bases and J by 3 bases, with 17 bases left in between. The CDR3 reads CASSSLPGRGTDTQYF. DNA for the CDR3: TGTGCCAGCAGCTCCCTCCCAGGGAGGGGGACAGATACGCAGTATTTT.

This chain uses TRBV30 with TRBJ2-5, with D unresolved. Germline CDR1 and CDR2: GTSNPN and SVGIG (reference sequence). The CDR3 runs to 13 residues. Trimming took off 0 bases at V and 7 bases at J, with 12 bases between the two ends. The DNA for the CDR3 is TGTGCCTGGAGTGTAGGGCTATCTGGGACCCAGTACTTC. Protein: CAWSVGLSGTQYF. Drawing the rest from reference TRBV30 and TRBJ2-5, the complete variable domain is SQTIHQWPATLVQPVGSPLSLECTVEGTSNPNLYWYRQAAGRGLQLLFYSVGIGQISSEVPQNLSASRPQDRQFILSSKKLLLSDSGFYLCAWSVGLSGTQYFGPGTRLLVL.